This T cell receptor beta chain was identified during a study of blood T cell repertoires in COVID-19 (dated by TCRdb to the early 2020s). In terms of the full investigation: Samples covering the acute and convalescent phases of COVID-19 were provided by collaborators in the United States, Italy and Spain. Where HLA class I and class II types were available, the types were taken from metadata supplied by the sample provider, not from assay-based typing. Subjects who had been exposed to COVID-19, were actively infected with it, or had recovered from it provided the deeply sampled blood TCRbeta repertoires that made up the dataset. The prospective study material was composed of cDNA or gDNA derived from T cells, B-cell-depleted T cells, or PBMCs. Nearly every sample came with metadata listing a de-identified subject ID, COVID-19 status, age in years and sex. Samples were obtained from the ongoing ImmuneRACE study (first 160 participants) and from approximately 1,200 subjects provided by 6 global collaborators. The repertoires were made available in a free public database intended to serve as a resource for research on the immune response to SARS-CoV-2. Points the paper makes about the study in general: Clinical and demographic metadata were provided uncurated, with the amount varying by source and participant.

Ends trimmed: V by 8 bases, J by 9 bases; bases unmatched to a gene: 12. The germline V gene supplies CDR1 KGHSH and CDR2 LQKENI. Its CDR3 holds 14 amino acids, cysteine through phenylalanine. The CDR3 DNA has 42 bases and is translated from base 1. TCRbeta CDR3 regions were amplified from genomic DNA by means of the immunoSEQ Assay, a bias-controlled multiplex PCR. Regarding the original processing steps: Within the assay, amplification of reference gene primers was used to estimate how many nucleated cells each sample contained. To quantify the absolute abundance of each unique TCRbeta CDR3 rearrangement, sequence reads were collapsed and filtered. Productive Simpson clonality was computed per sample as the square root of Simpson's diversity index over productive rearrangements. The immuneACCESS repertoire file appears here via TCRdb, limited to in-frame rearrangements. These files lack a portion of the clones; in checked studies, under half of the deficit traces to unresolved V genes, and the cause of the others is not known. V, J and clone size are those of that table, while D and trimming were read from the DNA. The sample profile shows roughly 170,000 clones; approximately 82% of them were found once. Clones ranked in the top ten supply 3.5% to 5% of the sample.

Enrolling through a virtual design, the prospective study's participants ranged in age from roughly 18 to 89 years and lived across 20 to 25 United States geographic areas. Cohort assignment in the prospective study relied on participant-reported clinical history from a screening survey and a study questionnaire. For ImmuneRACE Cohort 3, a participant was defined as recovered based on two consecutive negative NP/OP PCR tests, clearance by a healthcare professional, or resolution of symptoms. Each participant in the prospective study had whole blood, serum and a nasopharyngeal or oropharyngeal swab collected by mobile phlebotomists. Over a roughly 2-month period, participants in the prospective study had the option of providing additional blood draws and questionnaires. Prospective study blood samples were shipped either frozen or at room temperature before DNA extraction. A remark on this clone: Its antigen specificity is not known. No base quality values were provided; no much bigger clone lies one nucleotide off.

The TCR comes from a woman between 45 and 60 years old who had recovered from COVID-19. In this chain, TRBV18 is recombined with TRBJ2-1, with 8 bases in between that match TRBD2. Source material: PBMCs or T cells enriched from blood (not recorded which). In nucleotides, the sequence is TGTGCCAGCGCGCCGGGACTAGAGACAATTGAGCAGTTCTTC. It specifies CASAPGLETIEQFF.